This T cell receptor beta chain originates from a study of shared clonotypes between healthy human individuals (dated by TCRdb to 2020 to 2021). Turning to the overall study: A couple of women and a few men aged 18 to 49 years were included in the cohort. For each donor, CD4 naive and CD4 memory were each given three plates, CD8 naive was given two plates, and CD8 memory was given one plate. To estimate repertoire size and how much clonotype sharing occurs between individuals, the study deeply sequenced the blood TCR repertoires of roughly 5 healthy adults. Different laboratories and diverse techniques were used to prepare libraries and sequence TCR repertoires, to increase sequencing depth and limit assay-specific biases. Between about 0.85 and 10 billion PBMCs per donor were obtained by leukapheresis.

In regard to this clone: Its antigen remains unidentified. Per-nucleotide qualities are absent, and no much larger clonotype sits a single base away.

For the CD8 naive samples, CD45RO-negative cells were positively selected for CCR7, yielding a CD45RA+CCR7+ population from which TemRA cells were excluded. The donors were healthy, HIV-negative adults who had no recently reported acute infections or vaccinations. All donors were Caucasian adults living in Nashville, Tennessee, USA. After blood collection by leukapheresis, PBMCs were isolated using Ficoll-Histopaque density gradient centrifugation and then cryopreserved in the vapor phase of liquid nitrogen. Analytical flow cytometry was used to check the purity and quantity of every magnetically sorted T cell population. Genomic DNA was isolated from each sorted fraction and quantified by UV absorbance on a Nanodrop 2000c. Paper-wide results and their limitations: Even with the large sequencing depth, rarefaction of the sorted-subset datasets indicated that sequencing was incomplete. Larger estimated clonotype richness was generally found for naive subsets than for memory subsets. The genetic and exposure-history diversity represented was limited by the small number of donors. Higher generation probabilities were observed for clonotypes shared by all four sorted-subset donors than for non-shared clonotypes. Pairwise subsampling led to the expectation that sequencing depth would affect the degree of clonotype sharing among donors. Sharing across several donors was observed for approximately 5% of naive CD4, under 4% of naive CD8, about 2.3% of memory CD4, and around 0.44% of memory CD8 clonotypes. Sampling was limited to blood, and TCR repertoires in tissue likely differ from TCR repertoires in blood.

Deletion took 6 bases off V and 3 bases off J, with a span of 9 bases between the germline ends. From its cysteine to its phenylalanine, the CDR3 spans 12 amino acids. The CDR3 DNA has 36 bases and is translated from base 1. Based on the germline V gene, the CDR1 and CDR2 sequences are SGDLS and YYNGEE. Using the deep immunoSEQ assay, TCR CDR3 regions were amplified from genomic DNA by multiplex PCR. For each cell subset, the extracted genomic DNA was distributed evenly across all wells of several immunoSEQ 96-well plates, and each plate served as one replicate. For sorted subsets, each replicate PCR was loaded with about 0.2 ug genomic DNA, equivalent to approximately 33,000 T cell genomes. Purified libraries were quantified with a Qubit 3.0 fluorometer, sized on a Bioanalyzer 2100, and re-quantified with the KAPA Library Quantification kit. Every immunoSEQ 96-well plate was sequenced on a dedicated single-read 150-cycle Illumina NextSeq 550 flow cell. The source study handled its data this way. Because the immunoSEQ output held only junctional sequences and lacked quality scores, the filtering could not match the filtering applied to full-length reads. To assign V/J genes and CDR3, sequences were annotated against IMGT germline references using PyIR, a Python wrapper for IgBLAST v1.9. Reads were removed for weak V/J assignments (E-value above 1e-6), missing CDR3, stop codons, out-of-frame junctions, or ambiguous translated residues. V3J clonotypes were defined as sequences sharing the same inferred V gene, J gene, and CDR3 amino acid sequence. The percentage overlap between two repertoires was calculated by dividing the number of shared unique clonotypes by the size of the smaller repertoire. Three approaches were used to assess repertoire richness: RTK rarefaction, the Chao1 estimator, and Recon v2.1 estimates of unobserved clonotypes. For all TCRbeta clonotypes obtained by the gDNA method from a handful of donors, generation probabilities were computed with OLGA. TCRdb holds this immuneACCESS table with in-frame rearrangements only. Some clones are missing; in checked studies, unresolved V genes explain under half, and the rest has no known cause. V and J calls and clone size follow that table, whereas D and trimming were derived from the DNA. The sample profile shows millions of clones; about 93% of them were found once. The top ten constitute about 1.5% of the sample.

The V and J genes are TRBV9 and TRBJ1-2, with a weak D call of TRBD1 (6 bases match). The receptor was isolated from a man aged 18 to 29 in good health. Some clones in this sample may be carry-over from other donors' samples. The sample taken for sequencing was naive CD8+ T cells from PBMCs. The cell subset or site label corresponds to: CD45RA+CCR7+. The CDR3 is CASTAGDYGYTF. Read as DNA, the sequence is TGTGCCAGCACAGCAGGGGACTATGGCTACACCTTC.